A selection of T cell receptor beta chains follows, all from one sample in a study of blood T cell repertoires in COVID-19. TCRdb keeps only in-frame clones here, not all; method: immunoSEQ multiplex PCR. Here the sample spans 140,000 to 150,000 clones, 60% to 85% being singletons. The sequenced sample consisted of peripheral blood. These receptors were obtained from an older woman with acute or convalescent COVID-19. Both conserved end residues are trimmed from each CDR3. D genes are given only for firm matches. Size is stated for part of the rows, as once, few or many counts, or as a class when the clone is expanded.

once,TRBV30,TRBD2,AWSPLAGGYEQY
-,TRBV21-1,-,ASSKVNRRPPNYEQY
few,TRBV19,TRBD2,ASSFLAGSLDTQY
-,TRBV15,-,ATSRDLGGESGYT
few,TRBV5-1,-,ASSLDRPVTGNTIY
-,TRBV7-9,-,ASIRDNLLSGANVLT
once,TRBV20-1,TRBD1,SASGQGVGSEQF
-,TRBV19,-,ASSPQFGANVLT
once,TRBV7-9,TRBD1,ASRKGTGTGLLGGNTIY
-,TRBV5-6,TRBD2,ASSPLAGGETQY
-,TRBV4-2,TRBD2,ASSGGRVSGELF
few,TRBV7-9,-,ASSSGSLRNSPLH
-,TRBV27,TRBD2,ASIPLSSGTSNTGELF
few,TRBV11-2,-,ASRGARGILHQY
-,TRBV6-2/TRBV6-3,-,ASSYSGGSNQPQH
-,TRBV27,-,ASISGGDNEQF
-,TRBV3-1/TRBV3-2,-,ASSQGTGSNSYEQY
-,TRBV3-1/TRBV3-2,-,ASSSGSNQPQH
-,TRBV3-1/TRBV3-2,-,ATGGTQEQF
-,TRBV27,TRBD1,ASSFGDRNTGELF
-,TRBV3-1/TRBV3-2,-,ASSRSGEAF
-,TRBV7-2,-,ASSLLWGSGEQY
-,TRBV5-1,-,ASSLVIGDYGYT
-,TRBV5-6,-,ASRLRFGTEAF
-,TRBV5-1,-,ASSLSDSLGEPQH
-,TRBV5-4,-,ASSLQKTEAF
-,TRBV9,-,ASSVQGGGNEKLF
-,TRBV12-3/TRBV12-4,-,ASSYILYEQY
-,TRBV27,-,ASRQGNQPQH
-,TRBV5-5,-,ASSLSTTGKETRY
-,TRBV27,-,ASSAPRARTTTYEQY
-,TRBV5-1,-,ASRVLEGLYEQY
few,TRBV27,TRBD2,ASSAGLAGGPIDEQF